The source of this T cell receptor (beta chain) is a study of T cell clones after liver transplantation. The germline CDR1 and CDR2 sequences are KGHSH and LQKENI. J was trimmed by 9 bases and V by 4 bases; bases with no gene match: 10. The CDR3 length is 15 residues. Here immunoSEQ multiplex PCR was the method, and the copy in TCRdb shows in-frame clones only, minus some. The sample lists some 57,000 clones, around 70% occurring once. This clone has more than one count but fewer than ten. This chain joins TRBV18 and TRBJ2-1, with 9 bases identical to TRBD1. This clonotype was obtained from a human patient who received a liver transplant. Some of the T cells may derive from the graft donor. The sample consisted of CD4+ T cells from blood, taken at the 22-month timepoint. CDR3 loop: CASSLPGQGIGEQFF. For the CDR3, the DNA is TGTGCCAGCTCACTTCCGGGACAGGGCATCGGTGAGCAGTTCTTC.